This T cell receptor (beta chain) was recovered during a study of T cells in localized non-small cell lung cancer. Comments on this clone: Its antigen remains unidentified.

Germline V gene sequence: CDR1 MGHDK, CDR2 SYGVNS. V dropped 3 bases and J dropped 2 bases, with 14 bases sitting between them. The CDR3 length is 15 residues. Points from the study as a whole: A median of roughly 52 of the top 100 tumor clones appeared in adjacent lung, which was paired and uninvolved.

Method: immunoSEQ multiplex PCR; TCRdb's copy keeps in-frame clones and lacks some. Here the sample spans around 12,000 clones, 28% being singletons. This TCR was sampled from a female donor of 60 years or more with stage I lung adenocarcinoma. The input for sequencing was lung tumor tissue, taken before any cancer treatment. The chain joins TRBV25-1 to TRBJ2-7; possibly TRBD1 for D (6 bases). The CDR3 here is CASSDTGTLTYEQYF. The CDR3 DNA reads TGTGCCAGCAGTGATACCGGGACACTGACCTACGAGCAGTACTTC.